This T cell receptor (beta chain) comes out of a study of CD8 T cells in Susac syndrome. Germline assignment: CDR1 GTSNPN and CDR2 SVGIG (reference sequence). CDR3 length equals 12 residues. The V and J ends lost 2 bases and 4 bases respectively, with 8 bases between them. FACS enriched CD8+ TEMRA cells, while bulk CD8+ and CD4+ were negatively isolated. Reverse transcription used about 0.5 to 1 ug RNA and random hexamers. Amplification of TCR beta CDR3 across 54 Vbeta and 13 Jbeta was performed with immunoSEQ multiplex PCR. MiXCR, applied by TCRdb to the immunoSEQ multiplex PCR reads, yields one record per CDR3 protein. There are over 150,000 distinct CDR3 sequences in the sample; over 90% occur only once, and roughly 0.094% lies in the top ten.

Sequencing was carried out using CD4+ T cells from PBMCs. The V and J genes are TRBV30 and TRBJ1-1; no reliable D call. The source of this sequence is a human donor with multiple sclerosis. CDR3 amino acids: CAWSRDFTEAFF. The CDR3 nucleotides are TGTGCCTGGAGTCGGGATTTCACTGAAGCTTTCTTT.